This record concerns one TCR beta chain sequence. What this receptor recognizes is not known. Base-call qualities are not available, and no considerably larger clone is one nucleotide away. Sequencing instrument: Illumina NovaSeq 6000. TCRalpha and TCRbeta cDNA libraries were constructed by 5'RACE with constant-segment primers, with sample barcodes and unique molecular identifiers being introduced. Trizol reagent was used to extract RNA from every sample. The libraries were amplified in two PCR steps, and the second step added a second sample barcode and Illumina TruSeq adapters. The libraries were sequenced on an Illumina NovaSeq using 2 x 150 bp paired-end reads. Concerning the study's data processing: The reads were demultiplexed and collapsed into UMI-guided consensus sequences using migec v1.2.7. Using mixcr v2.1.11, UMI consensuses were aligned to TRA and TRB V and J templates and then assembled into clonotypes. Expanded or contracted clonotypes were those called significant by both edgeR and NoisET, with noise models trained on biological replicates. edgeR calls used a false discovery rate-adjusted p below 0.01 and a log2 fold-change threshold of 1. PCA with hierarchical clustering of max-normalized trajectories of the 1000 most abundant clonotypes was used as exploratory dynamics analysis. Separately sequenced CD4+ and CD8+ repertoires were used to assign the CD4 or CD8 phenotype of responding clones. TCRdb itself trimmed the public reads at Q25 with fastp, ran MiXCR and retained productive beta chains. Rows are unified per CDR3 protein, each entry keeping the most common DNA and genes. For this entry, the V and J calls and clone size follow TCRdb and not the study's own pipeline. This sample comprises around 510,000 distinct CDR3 sequences, less than 25% of them detected only once. The ten largest clones take up about 8.2% of the sample.

From its cysteine to its phenylalanine, the CDR3 spans 16 amino acids. Only the CDR3 part of the read is kept: 48 bases, read in frame from the first base. The junction shows trimming of 4 bases on V and 3 bases on J, plus 19 bases between the germline ends. The germline V gene encodes CDR1 SGHDT and CDR2 YYEEEE. The sample belongs to a study of T-cell memory formation after mild COVID-19 (dated by TCRdb to about 2021). About the investigation overall: Most TCR sequence clusters were specific to one of the two donors. Longitudinal TCRalpha and TCRbeta repertoire sequencing tracked T-cell clones expanding and contracting after mild COVID-19 in a couple of donors. The cohort comprised two young, previously healthy adult volunteers, one female and one male.

Ficoll-Paque density gradient centrifugation was the method used to isolate PBMCs. What the study reported, not specific to this receptor: Contracting CD4+ clones were found mainly in CM and EM memory subsets, while CD8+ clones were enriched in EMRA. SARS-CoV-2 specificity was not confirmed for the second-wave clones peaking on day 37. Some responding clones were detected in pre-infection memory, suggesting pre-existing cross-reactive memory T cells joined the SARS-CoV-2 response. Only two mild cases were covered by the study, and larger cohorts that include severe cases with pre-infection samples were considered necessary. Clones contracting from day 15 to 85 had balanced CD4/CD8 phenotypes, while a second wave expanding from day 15 to 37 was biased towards CD4+.

This TCR was sampled from an adult woman who had mild COVID-19 (a few samples of this study predate the infection). The sample titles of this study are shuffled in the database, so cell type and time point are left out; the donor was told from shared clones. This chain joins TRBV5-6 to TRBJ1-2; perhaps TRBD1 is the D gene, with 6 bases matching. The sample was PBMCs or a T cell subset sorted from them (not recorded which). The DNA sequence is TGTGCCAGCAGCCTAGAGTTTCGGGGGGCAGACTATGGCTACACCTTC. It translates as CASSLEFRGADYGYTF.